The 26 T cell receptor beta chains below all came from one sample that was sequenced in a study of regulatory T cells in long-lasting Graves disease. Sequencing libraries for TCR beta were prepared with iRepertoire HTBI primers and Arm-PCR of CDR3 regions. TCRdb re-called the multiplex PCR reads through MiXCR, storing one row per CDR3 protein. In the table there are 510,000 or so distinct CDR3 sequences, 12% of which are singletons. Indicated time point: newly diagnosed GD, antithyroid drugs for less than 3 months. From PBMCs, RNA was extracted and then used to make the TCR library. The same data also contributed to another study, on T cells in Graves' hyperthyroidism and ophthalmopathy.

Specimen: peripheral blood mononuclear cells (PBMCs), collected at new diagnosis, from a patient treated with antithyroid drugs. Every receptor here comes from a woman under 40 with Graves disease.

This clonotype was recorded a few times. The rearrangement uses TRBV28 and TRBJ2-1; 10 bases are a match to TRBD2. This CDR3 region has 19 residues. Germline V gene sequence: CDR1 MDHEN, CDR2 SYDVKM. The junction had 12 bases not matched to a gene; V was cut back by 4 bases and J by 0 bases. The CDR3 bases are TGTGCCAGCAGTTCCCTGGGGGAGATAGCGGGAGGCTCCTACAATGAGCAGTTCTTC. It is translated as CASSSLGEIAGGSYNEQFF.

This clonotype was detected ten times or more. V gene TRBV28 combines with J gene TRBJ1-2; TRBD1 might be the D (5 bases). The CDR3 totals 15 residues. V shed 4 bases and J shed 2 bases, with 14 bases lying between them. The V gene's germline CDR1 is MDHEN and CDR2 SYDVKM. The DNA for the CDR3 is TGTGCCAGCAGTTCCTATGGACAAGGGAACTATGGCTACACCTTC. Amino acid sequence: CASSSYGQGNYGYTF.

This clonotype was observed a handful of times. The chain combines TRBV27 with TRBJ2-1; D gene ambiguous. The CDR3 totals 10 residues. The V and J ends lost 11 bases and 5 bases respectively, with 7 bases between them. The germline V gene has CDR1 MNHEY and CDR2 SMNVEV (reference sequence). The CDR3 is CAAGNNEQFF. The CDR3 coding sequence is TGTGCCGCCGGTAACAATGAGCAGTTCTTC.

Ten or more counts support this clonotype. The chain employs TRBV12-3 or TRBV12-4 and TRBJ2-5, with D possibly matching TRBD1 (6 bases). V was cut by 6 bases and J by 1 base, with 9 bases left in between. The CDR3 loop spans 13 amino acids. The CDR3 is CASSRDTQETQYF. Written as DNA, the CDR3 is TGTGCCAGCAGCCGGGACACCCAAGAGACCCAGTACTTC.

This clonotype appeared many times. The chain employs TRBV20-1 and TRBJ1-6, with TRBD1 matching 8 bases. Looked up from germline, CDR1 is DFQATT and CDR2 is SNEGSKA (reference sequence). With V trimmed by 3 bases and J by 4 bases, 5 bases remained unmatched. CDR3 length: 15 amino acids. The CDR3 DNA sequence: TGCAGTGCTAGTGGCGACAGGGGTTATAATTCACCCCTCCACTTT. This codes for CSASGDRGYNSPLHF.

This clonotype was found a few times. The CDR3 DNA reads TGTGCCGAAAACAGGGCGGGATTCGGCACAGATACGCAGTATTTT. It is translated as CAENRAGFGTDTQYF. The chain couples TRBV7-8 to TRBJ2-3, with D perhaps being TRBD1 or TRBD2 (6 bases each). Germline values: CDR1 SGHVS, CDR2 FQNEAQ. Trimming shortened V by 11 bases and J by 1 base, and 19 bases separated the two germline ends. This CDR3 is built from 15 residues. Full variable domain (missing parts from reference TRBV7-8 and TRBJ2-3): GAGVSQSPRYKVAKRGQDVALRCDPISGHVSLFWYQQALGQGPEFLTYFQNEAQLDKSGLPSDRFFAERPEGSVSTLKIQRTQQEDSAVYLCAENRAGFGTDTQYFGPGTRLTVL.

The V call is TRBV28, the J call TRBJ1-5; D call uncertain. The CDR3 spans 12 residues. CDR1 MDHEN and CDR2 SYDVKM come from the germline V gene. The V end was cut by 4 bases, the J end by 7 bases, with 8 bases between. The CDR3 DNA follows: TGTGCCAGCAGTTCCAGCGGGCAGCCCCAGCATTTT. Translating it yields CASSSSGQPQHF.

This clonotype was seen ten or more times. The chain joins TRBV9 to TRBJ2-3; D gene unclear. CDR1 is SGDLS and CDR2 is YYNGEE in the germline V gene. The CDR3 length is 15 residues. V lost 3 bases, J lost 2 bases, and 13 bases lay in between. CDR3 nucleotides: TGTGCCAGCAGCGCGATGGGATATTTCACAGATACGCAGTATTTT. Translation gives CASSAMGYFTDTQYF.

This clonotype was seen more than once but under ten times. The V call is TRBV9, the J call TRBJ2-3; 10 bases are shared with TRBD2. V trimming: 3 bases; J trimming: 4 bases; junction bases outside the gene matches: 5. This CDR3 spans 15 amino acids. Germline CDR1 reads SGDLS; CDR2 reads YYNGEE. CDR3 coding DNA: TGTGCCAGCAGCGAGAGCGGGAGGGCCCCAGATACGCAGTATTTT. Translation: CASSESGRAPDTQYF.

The count of this clonotype is one. This may come from a read error, since a much larger clone is one base off. The genes are TRBV6-5 and TRBJ2-3; no clear D. The CDR3 spans 13 residues. Trimming removed 2 bases at V and 3 bases at J, with 6 bases between. From germline, CDR1 is MNHEY and CDR2 SVGAGI. CDR3 sequence: CASSYLKTDTQYF. DNA of the CDR3: TGTGCCAGCAGTTACCTAAAAACAGATACGCAGTATTTT.

There are many counts of this clonotype. The genes are TRBV20-1 and TRBJ1-4, with a possible D match to TRBD1 (5 bases). Germline CDR1 reads DFQATT; CDR2 reads SNEGSKA (reference sequence). Trimming shortened V by 0 bases and J by 8 bases, and 7 bases separated the two germline ends. The CDR3 sequence is 12 residues long. The CDR3 bases are TGCAGTGCTAGAGATCAGGGCGAAAAACTGTTTTTT. Protein sequence: CSARDQGEKLFF.

This clonotype showed up many times. The chain links TRBV7-3 to TRBJ1-1; the D gene is possibly TRBD1 (6 bases). Germline V gene data show CDR1 as SGHTA and CDR2 as FQGTGA. The CDR3 runs 13 residues. Trimming stripped 5 bases from V and 3 bases from J, with 10 bases between. This CDR3 is CASSHTGYTEAFF. The CDR3 bases are TGTGCCAGCAGCCATACAGGGTACACTGAAGCTTTCTTT.

This clonotype was observed at least ten times. This chain connects TRBV15 to TRBJ1-5; D is unresolved. The germline V and J ends were trimmed by 4 bases and 0 bases, with 13 bases remaining between them. The CDR3 runs 16 residues. CDR1 LNHNV and CDR2 YYDKDF come from the germline V gene (reference sequence). The CDR3 nucleotides are TGTGCCACCAGCACCGAGTCGACATTTAGCAATCAGCCCCAGCATTTT. Its protein product is CATSTESTFSNQPQHF.

A few counts support this clonotype. This sequence joins TRBV6-1 and TRBJ2-7; the D gene could be TRBD1 or TRBD2 (5 bases each). Germline loops: CDR1 MNHNS, CDR2 SASEGT. The CDR3 has 14 amino acids. Trimming removed 6 bases at V and 2 bases at J, with 14 bases between. The CDR3 spells CASRADGAAYEQYF. CDR3 coding DNA: TGTGCCAGCAGAGCGGACGGGGCAGCCTACGAGCAGTACTTC.

Written as DNA, the CDR3 is TGTGCCAGCAGCGTAGATCTAGCCCTGGCAAATGAGCAGTTCTTC. Translating it yields CASSVDLALANEQFF. The V and J genes are TRBV9 and TRBJ2-1; D is possibly TRBD2 (5 bases). CDR1 SGDLS and CDR2 YYNGEE come from the germline V gene. The CDR3 runs to 15 residues. Trimming pared 0 bases from V and 7 bases from J, leaving 14 bases between.

This clonotype has only a few counts. The V and J genes are TRBV7-8 and TRBJ2-7; 11 bases fit TRBD1. Germline V gene data show CDR1 as SGHVS and CDR2 as FQNEAQ. The CDR3 is 16 residues long. After removal of 6 bases from V and 4 bases from J, the junction contained 11 bases not matched to a gene. In nucleotides, the CDR3 is TGTGCCAGCAGTTCAATCCGGGACAGGGGGATTTACGAGCAGTACTTC. It is translated as CASSSIRDRGIYEQYF.

The rearrangement joins TRBV20-1 to TRBJ1-2; D is undetermined. Germline V gene sequence: CDR1 DFQATT, CDR2 SNEGSKA (reference sequence). The V and J ends lost 4 bases and 3 bases respectively, with 6 bases between them. The CDR3 covers 11 residues. CDR3 DNA: TGCAGTGCTACCCTAGACTATGGCTACACCTTC. It specifies CSATLDYGYTF.

This clonotype has a handful of counts. The chain combines TRBV10-3 with TRBJ2-7; 8 bases are a match to TRBD1. The CDR3 loop spans 14 amino acids. J was trimmed by 4 bases and V by 3 bases; bases with no gene match: 5. Germline values: CDR1 ENHRY, CDR2 SYGVKD. CDR3 amino acids: CAISDPGTGYEQYF. In DNA form, the CDR3 reads TGTGCCATCAGTGATCCCGGGACAGGTTACGAGCAGTACTTC.

At least ten counts were recorded for this clonotype. CDR3 residues: CASSQRATNEKLFF. CDR3 coding DNA: TGTGCCAGCAGCCAGAGAGCAACTAATGAAAAACTGTTTTTT. The chain has TRBV3-1 and TRBJ1-4; D unclear. Looked up from germline, CDR1 is LGHDT and CDR2 is YNNKEL (reference sequence). The CDR3 sequence is 14 residues long. Trimming stripped 3 bases from V and 0 bases from J, with 5 bases between.

To note about this clonotype: This may come from a read error, since a much larger clone is one base off. Here the CDR3 omits its conserved ending phenylalanine or tryptophan, so a read error is the likely source. The rearrangement links TRBV5-1 to TRBJ2-1; 10 positions agree with TRBD2. The germline gives CDR1 SGHRS, CDR2 YFSETQ. The V gene end was trimmed by 6 bases and the J gene end by 0 bases; junction bases not matched to a gene: 12. This CDR3 has 18 amino acids. DNA for the CDR3: TGCGCCAGCACTACTATCAGAGCTAGCGGGAGCTCCTACAATGAGCAGTTCATC. It encodes CASTTIRASGSSYNEQFI.

This rearrangement joins TRBV14 to TRBJ1-1, with D perhaps matching TRBD1 (5 bases). V lost 3 bases, J lost 5 bases, and 16 bases lay in between. The CDR3 covers 15 residues. In germline, CDR1 is SGHDN, CDR2 FVKESK. The CDR3 here is CASSHSQRTRTEAFF. The CDR3 DNA reads TGTGCCAGCAGCCATTCACAACGGACACGGACTGAAGCTTTCTTT. Full variable domain (rest looked up from reference TRBV14 and TRBJ1-1): EAGVTQFPSHSVIEKGQTVTLRCDPISGHDNLYWYRRVMGKEIKFLLHFVKESKQDESGMPNNRFLAERTGGTYSTLKVQPAELEDSGVYFCASSHSQRTRTEAFFGQGTRLTVV.

This clonotype was observed a handful of times. V is TRBV7-8 and J is TRBJ1-5; 10 bases agree with TRBD1. J was trimmed by 7 bases and V by 0 bases; bases with no gene match: 3. Germline CDR1 is SGHVS and CDR2 is FQNEAQ. The CDR3 is 15 amino acids. DNA of the CDR3: TGTGCCAGCAGCTTAGCGTGGACAGGGGGACAGCCCCAGCATTTT. It specifies CASSLAWTGGQPQHF.

This clonotype was counted many times. The rearrangement joins TRBV19 to TRBJ2-2; no clear D. The CDR3 length is 17 residues. Trimming shortened V by 1 base and J by 8 bases, and 20 bases separated the two germline ends. Germline V gene lookup returns CDR1 LNHDA and CDR2 SQIVND (reference sequence). The CDR3 sequence: CASSIAVISVRAGELFF. In nucleotides, the CDR3 is TGTGCCAGTAGTATAGCAGTTATCTCCGTTCGGGCGGGGGAGCTGTTTTTT.

Concerning this clonotype: A read error may produce the germline difference seen at one junction end. The V and J genes are TRBV19 and TRBJ1-6; D might be TRBD1 (5 bases). The CDR3 loop spans 14 amino acids. The V gene's germline CDR1 is LNHDA and CDR2 SQIVND (reference sequence). The CDR3 bases are TGTGCCAGTAGCCACTTAGGACACACTGCACCCCCCCACTTT. Its protein product is CASSHLGHTAPPHF.

Ten or more counts support this clonotype. The chain is built from TRBV12-3 or TRBV12-4 and TRBJ1-2, with D hard to call. V shed 5 bases and J shed 0 bases, with 31 bases lying between them. This CDR3 has 21 residues. The CDR3 loop is CASSLSVVLLPSEFPNYGYTF. As DNA, the CDR3 is TGTGCCAGCAGTCTCTCAGTGGTGTTATTACCTAGCGAGTTTCCTAACTATGGCTACACCTTC.

The CDR3 nucleotides are TGTGCCAGCAGCCAAGGTGACACCAACAATAGGCTAGGGCCCCAGCATTTT. Amino acid sequence: CASSQGDTNNRLGPQHF. The V gene is TRBV3-1, the J gene TRBJ1-5; D uncertain. Trimming took off 1 base at V and 9 bases at J, with 22 bases between the two ends. Germline CDR1 reads LGHDT; CDR2 reads YNNKEL (reference sequence). The CDR3 consists of 17 residues. Full variable domain (missing parts from reference TRBV3-1 and TRBJ1-5): DTAVSQTPKYLVTQMGNDKSIKCEQNLGHDTMYWYKQDSKKFLKIMFSYNNKELIINETVPNRFSPKSPDKAHLNLHINSLELGDSAVYFCASSQGDTNNRLGPQHFGDGTRLSIL.